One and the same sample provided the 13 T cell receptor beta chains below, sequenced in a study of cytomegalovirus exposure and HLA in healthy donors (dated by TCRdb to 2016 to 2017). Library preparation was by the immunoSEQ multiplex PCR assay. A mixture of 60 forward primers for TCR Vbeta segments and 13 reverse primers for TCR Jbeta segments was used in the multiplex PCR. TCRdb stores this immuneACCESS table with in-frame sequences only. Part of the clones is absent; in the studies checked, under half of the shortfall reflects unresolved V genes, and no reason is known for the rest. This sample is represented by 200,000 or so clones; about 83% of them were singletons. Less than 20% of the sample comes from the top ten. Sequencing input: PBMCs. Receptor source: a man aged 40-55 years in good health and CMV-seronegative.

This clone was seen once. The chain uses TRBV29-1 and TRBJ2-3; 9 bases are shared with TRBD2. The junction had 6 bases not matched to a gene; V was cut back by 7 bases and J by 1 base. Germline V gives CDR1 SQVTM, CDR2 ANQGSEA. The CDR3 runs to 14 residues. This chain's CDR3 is CSAGTSTGTDTQYF. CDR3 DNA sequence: TGCAGCGCTGGGACTAGCACTGGCACAGATACGCAGTATTTT.

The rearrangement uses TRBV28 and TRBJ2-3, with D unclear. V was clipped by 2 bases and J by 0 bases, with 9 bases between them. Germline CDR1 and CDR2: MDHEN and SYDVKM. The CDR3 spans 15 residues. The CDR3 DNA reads TGTGCCAGCAGTTTAGAAGTGAGGAGCACAGATACGCAGTATTTT. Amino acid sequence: CASSLEVRSTDTQYF.

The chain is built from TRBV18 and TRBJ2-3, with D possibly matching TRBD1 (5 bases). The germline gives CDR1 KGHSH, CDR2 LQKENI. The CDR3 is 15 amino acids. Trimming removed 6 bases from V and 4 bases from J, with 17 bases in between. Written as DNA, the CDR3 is TGTGCCAGCTCTACACGCCAGGGTAGTTCAGATACGCAGTATTTT. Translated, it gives CASSTRQGSSDTQYF.

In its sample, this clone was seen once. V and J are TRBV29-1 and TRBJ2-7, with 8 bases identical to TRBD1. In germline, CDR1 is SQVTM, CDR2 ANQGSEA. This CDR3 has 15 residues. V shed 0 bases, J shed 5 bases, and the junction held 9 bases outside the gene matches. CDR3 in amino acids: CSVEDKVTGVHEQYF. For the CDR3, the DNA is TGCAGCGTTGAAGATAAAGTGACAGGGGTTCACGAGCAGTACTTC.

CDR3 sequence: CASNSETGVGTEAFF. The CDR3 nucleotides read TGCGCCAGCAACTCAGAGACAGGGGTCGGGACTGAAGCTTTCTTT. The chain combines TRBV5-1 with TRBJ1-1; TRBD1 matches 8 bases. Trimming took 6 bases from V and 5 from J; bases not matched to a gene: 12. CDR1 is SGHRS and CDR2 is YFSETQ in the germline V gene. This CDR3 spans 15 amino acids.

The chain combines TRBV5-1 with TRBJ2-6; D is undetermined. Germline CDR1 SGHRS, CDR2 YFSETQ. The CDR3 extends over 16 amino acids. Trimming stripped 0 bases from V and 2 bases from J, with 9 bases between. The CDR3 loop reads CASSLGSLTGANVLTF. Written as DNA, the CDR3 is TGCGCCAGCAGCTTGGGTAGCCTTACTGGGGCCAACGTCCTGACTTTC.

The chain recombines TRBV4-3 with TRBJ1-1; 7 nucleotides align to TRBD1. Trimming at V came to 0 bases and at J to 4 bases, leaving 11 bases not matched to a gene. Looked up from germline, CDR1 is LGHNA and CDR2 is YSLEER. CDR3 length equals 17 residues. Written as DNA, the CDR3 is TGCGCCAGCAGCCAAGACGGTGGGGCCGACAGGGTCACTGAAGCTTTCTTT. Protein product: CASSQDGGADRVTEAFF.

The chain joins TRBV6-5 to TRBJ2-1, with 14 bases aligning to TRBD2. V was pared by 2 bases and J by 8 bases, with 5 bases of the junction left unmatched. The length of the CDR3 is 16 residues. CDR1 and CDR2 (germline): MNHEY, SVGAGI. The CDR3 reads CASSYPGTSGSHEQFF. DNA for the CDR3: TGTGCCAGCAGTTACCCGGGGACTAGCGGGAGTCATGAGCAGTTCTTC.

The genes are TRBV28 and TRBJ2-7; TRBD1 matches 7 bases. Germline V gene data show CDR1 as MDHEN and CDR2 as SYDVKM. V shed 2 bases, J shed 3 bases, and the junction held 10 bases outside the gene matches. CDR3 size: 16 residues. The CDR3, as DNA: TGTGCCAGCAGTTTAGTTTCAGGGGACAGCCGCTACGAGCAGTACTTC. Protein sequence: CASSLVSGDSRYEQYF.

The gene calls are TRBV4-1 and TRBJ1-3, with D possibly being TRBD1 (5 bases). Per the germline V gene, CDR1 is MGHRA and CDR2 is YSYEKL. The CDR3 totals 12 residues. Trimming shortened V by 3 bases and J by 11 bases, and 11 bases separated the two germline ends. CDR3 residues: CASSHGGTAIYF. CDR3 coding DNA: TGCGCCAGCAGCCATGGGGGGACGGCCATATATTTT.

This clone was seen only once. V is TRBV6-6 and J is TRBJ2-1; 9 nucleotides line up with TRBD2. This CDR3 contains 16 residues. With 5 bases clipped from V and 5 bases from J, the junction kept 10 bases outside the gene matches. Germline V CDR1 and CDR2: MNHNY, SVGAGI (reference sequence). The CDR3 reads CASSTPGLAGNNEQFF. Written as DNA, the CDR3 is TGTGCCAGCAGTACCCCGGGGCTAGCGGGGAACAATGAGCAGTTCTTC.

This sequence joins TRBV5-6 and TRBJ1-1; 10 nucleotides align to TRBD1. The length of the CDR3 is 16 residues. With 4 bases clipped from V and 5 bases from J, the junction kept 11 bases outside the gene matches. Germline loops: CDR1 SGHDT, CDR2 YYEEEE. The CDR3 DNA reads TGTGCCAGCAGCCCTCTAAGGACAGGGGGGTGGACTGAAGCTTTCTTT. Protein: CASSPLRTGGWTEAFF.

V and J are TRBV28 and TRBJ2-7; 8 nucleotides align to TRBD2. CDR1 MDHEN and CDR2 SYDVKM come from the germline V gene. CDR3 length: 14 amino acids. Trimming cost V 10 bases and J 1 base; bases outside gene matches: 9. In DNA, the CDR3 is TGTGCCACCGGGGGGACTAGAGAATCCTACGAGCAGTACTTC. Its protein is CATGGTRESYEQYF.